These 8 T cell receptor beta chains originate from one sample sequenced in a study of response to subunit inactivated influenza vaccine. One entry per CDR3 protein, called by TCRdb with MiXCR from the RT-PCR reads. The table records approximately 570,000 distinct CDR3 sequences, less than 8% of them present only once. The sequencing here drew on PBMCs from blood, taken about 23 months after vaccination. The receptors were gathered from a man aged 50-75 years who received an inactivated influenza vaccine.

The V gene is TRBV20-1, the J gene TRBJ1-1; no firm D call. Trimming took off 6 bases at V and 11 bases at J, with 13 bases between the two ends. Germline lookup yields CDR1 DFQATT and CDR2 SNEGSKA (reference sequence). The length of the CDR3 is 10 residues. CDR3 sequence reads: CSAPLLGAFF. CDR3 coding DNA: TGCAGTGCCCCCCTCTTGGGGGCTTTCTTT.

This clonotype has a handful of counts. V and J are TRBV11-1 and TRBJ2-1; D is tentatively TRBD1 or TRBD2 (6 bases each). The V gene's germline CDR1 is SGHAT and CDR2 FQDESV (reference sequence). The V end was cut by 5 bases, the J end by 4 bases, with 30 bases between. The CDR3 runs 20 residues. The CDR3: CASSPILNYKGQSGYNEQFF. In DNA form, the CDR3 reads TGTGCCAGCAGCCCAATTCTTAATTATAAGGGACAAAGCGGGTACAATGAGCAGTTCTTC.

The V call is TRBV4-2, the J call TRBJ2-3; unclear D gene. Per germline, CDR1 LGHNA and CDR2 YNFKEQ. CDR3 length: 17 residues. Trimming removed 2 bases at V and 6 bases at J, with 21 bases between. The CDR3 region is CASSQLNRAASADTQYF. In DNA, the CDR3 is TGTGCCAGCAGCCAACTAAATAGGGCGGCGTCAGCGGATACGCAGTATTTT.

This clonotype was seen a handful of times. V and J are TRBV9 and TRBJ2-1, with 8 bases lining up with TRBD2. The CDR3 contains 13 residues. CDR1 and CDR2 (germline): SGDLS, YYNGEE. After removal of 6 bases from V and 8 bases from J, the junction contained 7 bases not matched to a gene. For the CDR3, the DNA is TGTGCCAGCACCCCGGGGGGGTTGGATGAGCAGTTCTTC. Its protein product is CASTPGGLDEQFF.

The genes are TRBV2 and TRBJ1-5, with a possible D match to TRBD1 (5 bases). Trimming stripped 3 bases from V and 3 bases from J, with 9 bases between. The CDR3 runs 14 residues. The germline V gene has CDR1 SNHLY and CDR2 FYNNEI. The CDR3 sequence is CASSDRADNQPQHF. CDR3 nucleotides: TGTGCCAGCAGTGACAGGGCAGACAATCAGCCCCAGCATTTT.

The chain employs TRBV7-9 and TRBJ2-1; 7 bases map to TRBD1. The CDR3 has 12 amino acids. Germline V lookup: CDR1 SEHNR, CDR2 FQNEAQ (reference sequence). V was clipped by 6 bases and J by 12 bases; unmatched bases: 8. CDR3: CASRMDRLAQFF. The CDR3 DNA reads TGTGCCAGCAGGATGGACAGGTTAGCGCAGTTCTTC.

This chain uses TRBV6-2 or TRBV6-3 with TRBJ2-6, with D perhaps TRBD2 (6 bases). V gave up 7 bases and J gave up 4 bases, with 17 bases separating them. The CDR3 is made up of 16 amino acids. Germline V lookup: CDR1 MNHEY, CDR2 SVGEGT. The CDR3 DNA is TGTGCCAGCACATTACCGGGACTGGACGGGGCCAACGTCCTGACTTTC. Translating it yields CASTLPGLDGANVLTF.

This clonotype appeared a few times. V is TRBV20-1 and J is TRBJ2-7; the D gene could be TRBD1 or TRBD2 (5 bases each). In germline, CDR1 is DFQATT, CDR2 SNEGSKA (reference sequence). Trimming took off 5 bases at V and 5 bases at J, with 22 bases between the two ends. The CDR3 runs to 15 residues. CDR3 in amino acids: CSAFKDPGRGDEQYF. Written as DNA, the CDR3 is TGCAGTGCTTTTAAAGACCCCGGACGGGGCGACGAGCAGTACTTC.